The T cell receptor (beta chain) under discussion was sequenced for a study of T cells expressing NK-cell markers. Study-wide background: Seropositivity for HCMV was found in seven of the eight sequenced donors, with one seronegative.

Germline V gene lookup returns CDR1 KGHSH and CDR2 LQKENI. The CDR3 extends over 15 amino acids. After re-calling the 5' RACE reads, TCRdb lists one entry per CDR3 protein, DNA absent. This sample carries about 260,000 distinct CDR3 sequences, with about 0.39% going to the ten biggest clones. This clonotype was obtained from a man in his late teens or twenties in good health. Sample: blood T cells: a sorted CD56 or NKG2C T cell subset, CD4+ or CD8+ T cells, or bulk PBMC T cells (not recorded which). The J gene is TRBJ1-3, the V gene TRBV18; TCRdb names TRBD1, which stays unverified in the absence of DNA. The CDR3 region is CASSPGRPTGNTIYF.